A few counts support the clone carrying this T cell receptor beta chain. Antigen: not known. Everyone who donated was a Caucasian adult who lived in Nashville, Tennessee. Both subsets, CD45RA+ naive and CD45RA-negative memory, were split from the CD4+ cells. The assay was carried out at the deep level. TCRdb's copy holds only in-frame clones and misses some; the assay was immunoSEQ multiplex PCR. This sample has approximately 2.5 million clones, with 90% to 95% found just once. CDR1 and CDR2 (germline): SGDLS, YYNGEE. The CDR3 covers 15 residues. V shed 4 bases and J 0 bases; nucleotides not matched to a gene: 6. The data belong to a study of shared clonotypes between healthy human individuals. Study-level results: Shared clonotypes across all four donors exceeded non-shared ones in generation probability.

This chain connects TRBV9 to TRBJ1-1; 7 positions agree with TRBD1. The sample taken for sequencing was naive CD4+ T cells sorted from blood. Subset here: CD45RA+ positively selected. The receptor comes from a man between 18 and 35 years old in good health. CDR3 in DNA: TGTGCCAGCAGCCCAACGGACAGGCTGAACACTGAAGCTTTCTTT. Encoded protein: CASSPTDRLNTEAFF.